These 28 T cell receptor beta chains share one sample of origin, sequenced in a study of cytomegalovirus exposure and HLA in healthy donors. Sequenced by immunoSEQ multiplex PCR; TCRdb stores in-frame clones only, minus some. Of approximately 110,000 clones listed, 90% to 95% are singletons. Sequenced material: PBMCs. All receptors come from a woman between 18 and 30 years old in good health and CMV-seronegative.

The chain carries TRBV9 and TRBJ1-1; tentatively, D is TRBD1 (6 bases). V dropped 4 bases and J dropped 6 bases, with 19 bases sitting between them. CDR1 and CDR2 (germline): SGDLS, YYNGEE. This CDR3 has 15 amino acids. The CDR3 DNA follows: TGTGCCAGCAGCCCGCGAGGGACACCGAGGCCTGAAGCTTTCTTT. Its protein is CASSPRGTPRPEAFF.

The chain joins TRBV5-1 to TRBJ2-2, with 8 positions matching TRBD1. The CDR3 sequence is 17 residues long. The J segment lost 0 bases and the V segment lost 1 base, leaving 5 bases of the junction unmatched. The germline V gene encodes CDR1 SGHRS and CDR2 YFSETQ. The CDR3 loop is CASSLFRGQANTGELFF. As DNA, the CDR3 is TGCGCCAGCAGCTTGTTTCGGGGACAGGCGAACACCGGGGAGCTGTTTTTT.

The rearrangement links TRBV18 to TRBJ2-3, with D perhaps TRBD2 (7 bases). In germline, CDR1 is KGHSH, CDR2 LQKENI. The CDR3 consists of 15 residues. Deletions cut 3 bases from V and 0 bases from J, with 10 bases between. The CDR3 protein is CASSPGGLSTDTQYF. CDR3 nucleotides: TGTGCCAGCTCACCCGGGGGGCTGAGCACAGATACGCAGTATTTT.

The chain couples TRBV18 to TRBJ1-2; 8 nucleotides match TRBD1. This CDR3 contains 13 residues. V was clipped by 6 bases and J by 4 bases; unmatched bases: 4. The germline CDR1 and CDR2 sequences are KGHSH and LQKENI. For the CDR3, the DNA is TGTGCCAGCTCCCAGGGACAGGTCTATGGCTACACCTTC. This codes for CASSQGQVYGYTF.

J is TRBJ2-7 and V is TRBV7-9; 7 nucleotides line up with TRBD1. Trimming removed 6 bases from V and 2 bases from J; junction bases left unmatched: 16. The CDR3 covers 17 residues. Germline assignment: CDR1 SEHNR and CDR2 FQNEAQ (reference sequence). Here the CDR3 reads CASSPRGIPTRPYEQYF. In DNA form, the CDR3 reads TGTGCCAGCAGTCCCAGGGGGATCCCTACCCGGCCCTACGAGCAGTACTTC.

Worth noting for this clone: An end of the junction does not agree with germline; a read error may underlie this. The chain carries TRBV5-1 and TRBJ2-7, with TRBD1 matching 8 bases. Germline V gene data show CDR1 as SGHRS and CDR2 as YFSETQ. This CDR3 has 14 amino acids. The CDR3 is CASSMDRVSNEQYF. The DNA for the CDR3 is TGCGCCAGCAGCATGGACAGGGTCTCCAACGAGCAGTACTTC.

This sequence joins TRBV6-1 and TRBJ1-6, with 9 nucleotides matching TRBD1. The CDR3 consists of 15 residues. The junction had 8 bases not matched to a gene; V was cut back by 6 bases and J by 8 bases. Germline V gene data show CDR1 as MNHNS and CDR2 as SASEGT. CDR3 nucleotides: TGTGCCAGCAGATCGGGACAGGGCTTAGATTCACCCCTCCACTTT. Translating gives CASRSGQGLDSPLHF.

V usage is TRBV28 and J usage is TRBJ1-1; unclear D gene. The CDR3 length is 11 residues. The V gene's germline CDR1 is MDHEN and CDR2 SYDVKM. The V gene lost 3 bases and the J gene lost 8 bases, with 7 bases spanning the gap. CDR3 residues: CASSFVREAFF. In DNA, the CDR3 is TGTGCCAGCAGTTTTGTGCGGGAAGCTTTCTTT. The entire variable domain, with the rest obtained from reference TRBV28 and TRBJ1-1, is as follows: DVKVTQSSRYLVKRTGEKVFLECVQDMDHENMFWYRQDPGLGLRLIYFSYDVKMKEKGDIPEGYSVSREKKERFSLILESASTNQTSMYLCASSFVREAFFGQGTRLTVV.

CDR3 nucleotides: TGTGCCAGCAGCTTAGTTAGCCAGCGGGTCACCGGGGAGCTGTTTTTT. Encoded protein: CASSLVSQRVTGELFF. V is TRBV7-2 and J is TRBJ2-2; TRBD2 is a possible D gene (6 bases). This CDR3 has 16 amino acids. The germline V gene has CDR1 SGHTA and CDR2 FQGNSA. Trimming pared 1 base from V and 4 bases from J, leaving 13 bases between.

This clone was counted only a few times. The CDR3 bases are TGTGCCAGCAGTCTTGGACAGGGGAAGCAGCCCCAGCATTTT. Translated: CASSLGQGKQPQHF. The chain carries TRBV28 and TRBJ1-5; 9 nucleotides agree with TRBD1. Germline assignment: CDR1 MDHEN and CDR2 SYDVKM. The CDR3 runs to 14 residues. The junction had 6 bases not matched to a gene; V was cut back by 5 bases and J by 7 bases.

The gene calls are TRBV6-1 and TRBJ1-1; 7 bases agree with TRBD1. Germline V gene lookup returns CDR1 MNHNS and CDR2 SASEGT. V gave up 4 bases and J gave up 1 base; unmatched junction bases: 3. The CDR3 contains 14 residues. The CDR3 nucleotides read TGTGCCAGCAGTGGGGGACAGAGGAACACTGAAGCTTTCTTT. It yields the protein CASSGGQRNTEAFF.

In its sample, this clone was seen a few times. V and J are TRBV28 and TRBJ1-5; 7 positions agree with TRBD1. J lost 6 bases, V lost 1 base, and 12 bases had no gene match. Per the germline V gene, CDR1 is MDHEN and CDR2 is SYDVKM. This CDR3 comprises 17 residues. In DNA, the CDR3 is TGTGCCAGCAGTTTATCACAGACTAGGGGGCGCGGTCAGCCCCAGCATTTT. As protein: CASSLSQTRGRGQPQHF.

This chain uses TRBV10-2 with TRBJ1-1; D gene uncertain. This CDR3 comprises 12 residues. Germline CDR1 is WSHSY and CDR2 is SAAADI. The V and J ends lost 2 bases and 5 bases respectively, with 6 bases between them. CDR3 residues: CASSEAQTEAFF. CDR3 nucleotide sequence: TGCGCCAGCAGTGAGGCCCAGACTGAAGCTTTCTTT.

This chain joins TRBV5-1 and TRBJ1-4; 9 bases map to TRBD1. Unmatched junction bases numbered 11, after V lost 4 bases and J lost 10 bases. This CDR3 comprises 15 residues. CDR1 and CDR2 from the germline V gene are SGHRS and YFSETQ. The CDR3 coding sequence is TGCGCCAGCAGCGTCTCACAGGGGGCCAGTGGAAAACTGTTTTTT. Protein product: CASSVSQGASGKLFF.

The chain joins TRBV28 to TRBJ1-5, with D unresolved. Germline V CDR1 and CDR2: MDHEN, SYDVKM. The CDR3 has 13 residues. Trimming took off 8 bases at V and 4 bases at J, with 12 bases between the two ends. CDR3 DNA sequence: TGTGCCAGCCGACTTCTACAAAATCAGCCCCAGCATTTT. It specifies CASRLLQNQPQHF.

The V gene is TRBV5-4, the J gene TRBJ1-2; D is ambiguous. The CDR3 extends over 13 amino acids. V shed 4 bases and J shed 1 base, with 8 bases lying between them. Germline V CDR1 and CDR2: SGHNT, YYREEE (reference sequence). CDR3 DNA: TGTGCCAGCAGCACCAACAGTAACTATGGCTACACCTTC. It yields the protein CASSTNSNYGYTF.

The chain is built from TRBV9 and TRBJ1-5; D might be TRBD1 (6 bases). CDR1 and CDR2 from the germline V gene are SGDLS and YYNGEE. The germline V and J ends were trimmed by 4 bases and 8 bases, with 16 bases remaining between them. The CDR3 has 14 residues. CDR3 in DNA: TGTGCCAGCAGCCCTCAGACAGGTTCGGAGCCCCAGCATTTT. Translation: CASSPQTGSEPQHF.

The genes are TRBV5-4 and TRBJ1-5; no reliable D call. CDR3 length: 14 amino acids. V was trimmed by 0 bases and J by 5 bases, leaving 9 bases between them. Germline V gene lookup returns CDR1 SGHNT and CDR2 YYREEE (reference sequence). The CDR3 region has the DNA TGTGCCAGCAGCTTGGAGGGAGGCGATCAGCCCCAGCATTTT. Encoded protein: CASSLEGGDQPQHF.

This chain's CDR3 is CASSQALAFAYNEQFF. The CDR3 coding sequence is TGTGCCAGCAGCCAGGCTCTAGCGTTTGCCTACAATGAGCAGTTCTTC. The chain links TRBV14 to TRBJ2-1, with D possibly matching TRBD2 (6 bases). This CDR3 is 16 amino acids long. The germline CDR1 and CDR2 sequences are SGHDN and FVKESK. The V end lost 3 bases, the J end lost 2 bases, and 14 bases lay between the germline ends.

This chain joins TRBV18 and TRBJ2-1; 12 positions agree with TRBD2. J was trimmed by 9 bases and V by 3 bases; bases with no gene match: 9. The germline CDR1 and CDR2 sequences are KGHSH and LQKENI. This CDR3 is 16 amino acids long. CDR3 bases: TGTGCCAGCTCACCCCCTCTAGCGGGAGGGAGGGCTGAGCAGTTCTTC. Translated: CASSPPLAGGRAEQFF.

The chain employs TRBV19 and TRBJ2-7; tentatively, D is TRBD2 (6 bases). CDR1 and CDR2 from the germline V gene are LNHDA and SQIVND (reference sequence). The CDR3 loop spans 15 amino acids. V lost 1 base and J lost 1, with 11 bases in between. Here the CDR3 reads CASSIGVAGSYEQYF. In DNA, the CDR3 is TGTGCCAGTAGTATAGGAGTGGCGGGATCCTACGAGCAGTACTTC.

V and J are TRBV10-3 and TRBJ1-1; tentative D call: TRBD1 (6 bases). Between the trimmed V and J ends, which lost 5 bases and 5 bases, there was a span of 15 bases. The CDR3 spans 14 residues. Germline loops: CDR1 ENHRY, CDR2 SYGVKD. CDR3 amino acids: CAISPGTSFTEAFF. The CDR3, as DNA: TGTGCCATCAGTCCCGGGACATCTTTTACTGAAGCTTTCTTT.

The genes are TRBV27 and TRBJ2-3; D might be TRBD1 (5 bases). V lost 2 bases and J lost 6, with 12 bases in between. Germline V gene data show CDR1 as MNHEY and CDR2 as SMNVEV (reference sequence). The CDR3 runs to 14 residues. DNA for the CDR3: TGTGCCAGCAGTTTAATCTTACAGGCGGATACGCAGTATTTT. Its protein is CASSLILQADTQYF.

This rearrangement joins TRBV2 to TRBJ1-5, with TRBD1 matching 7 bases. With V trimmed by 3 bases and J by 4 bases, 6 bases remained unmatched. The CDR3 sequence is 15 residues long. CDR1 and CDR2 from the germline V gene are SNHLY and FYNNEI. CDR3 sequence: CASSEQGEINQPQHF. Written as DNA, the CDR3 is TGTGCCAGCAGTGAGCAGGGGGAGATTAATCAGCCCCAGCATTTT.

The chain is built from TRBV4-1 and TRBJ2-3; 7 bases line up with TRBD2. The CDR3 runs to 15 residues. V lost 5 bases to trimming and J lost 2 bases; unmatched junction nucleotides: 7. From germline, CDR1 is MGHRA and CDR2 YSYEKL. DNA for the CDR3: TGCGCCAGCAGCAACGCGGGGGAGAACACAGATACGCAGTATTTT. It yields the protein CASSNAGENTDTQYF.

The chain has TRBV10-1 and TRBJ1-1; no firm D call. Deletions cut 0 bases from V and 1 base from J, with 9 bases between. Germline V gene sequence: CDR1 WNHNN, CDR2 SYGVQD (reference sequence). The CDR3 covers 15 residues. The CDR3 bases are TGCGCCAGCAGTGAGTCGGAGGAACCGAACACTGAAGCTTTCTTT. Translated: CASSESEEPNTEAFF.

This chain joins TRBV28 and TRBJ2-1, with D perhaps matching TRBD2 (6 bases). Trimming shortened V by 6 bases and J by 0 bases, and 12 bases separated the two germline ends. The CDR3 extends over 15 amino acids. The V gene's germline CDR1 is MDHEN and CDR2 SYDVKM. The CDR3 sequence: CASSLTSISYNEQFF. CDR3 coding DNA: TGTGCCAGCAGCCTTACTAGCATCTCCTACAATGAGCAGTTCTTC.

V usage is TRBV28 and J usage is TRBJ1-1, with a tentative D call TRBD1 (5 bases). Germline CDR1 MDHEN, CDR2 SYDVKM. This CDR3 contains 12 residues. V was pared by 7 bases and J by 8 bases, with 14 bases between. CDR3 region: CASNTYRTEAFF. Here the CDR3 DNA reads TGTGCCAGCAACACGTACCGGACAGAAGCTTTCTTT. Full variable domain (rest looked up from reference TRBV28 and TRBJ1-1): DVKVTQSSRYLVKRTGEKVFLECVQDMDHENMFWYRQDPGLGLRLIYFSYDVKMKEKGDIPEGYSVSREKKERFSLILESASTNQTSMYLCASNTYRTEAFFGQGTRLTVV.